The rows below give T cell receptor gamma chains drawn from one sample of a study of gamma-delta T cells after stem cell transplantation. TCRdb re-called clones from the RT-PCR reads via CATT. The table records roughly 1,200 gamma-chain clones, around 3.2% of them present only once. Sequenced input: gamma-delta T cells. These receptors were taken from a human donor. It is not recorded whose cells these are; they may come from a transplant donor. The conserved cysteine and the conserved F or W are not part of the CDR3 here. Size is omitted from some rows. Given values are once, few, many or a class for expanded clones.

>TRGV8|medium-sized
ATWESSSDWIKT
>TRGV8|medium-sized
TLTGWFKI
>TRGV2|medium-sized
ATWDGIYYKKL
>TRGV2|medium-sized
ATWDGRGKKL
>TRGV9|medium-sized
ALWEVFQELGKKIKV
>TRGV9|medium-sized
ALWEDLKGYKKL
>TRGV9|large
ALWEVQGLGKKIKV
>TRGV2|medium-sized
ATWVAASNYYKKL
>TRGV9|large
ALWTAIKKL
>TRGV9|medium-sized
ALWEVQAELGKKIKV
>TRGV8|few
AAWQPNNKKL
>TRGV9|medium-sized
ALWEVKGQELGKKIKV
>TRGV8|few
ATWDRTCTTGWFKI
>TRGV9|few
ALWEVGPLGKKIEV
>TRGV2|medium-sized
ATWDGLRDYKKL
>TRGV2|medium-sized
ATWDGACYKKL
>TRGV2|medium-sized
ATWEGGLYYKKL
>TRGV9|large
ALWEVAELGKKIKV
>TRGV9|medium-sized
ALSREELGKKIKV
>TRGV9|few
ALWEVQRGLGKKIKV
>TRGV9|.
ALWEVRPPELGKKIKV
>TRGV9|large
ALWATDYYKKL
>TRGV9|hyperexpanded
ALWEVQTLHYKKL
>TRGV4|few
ATWDGPNYYKKL
>TRGV9|large
ALWEALYKKL
>TRGV9|medium-sized
ALWEPGELGKKIKV
>TRGV2|.
ATWDEGGNKKL
>TRGV9|few
ALWERKLGKKIKV
>TRGV9|medium-sized
ALWEAIYYKKL
>TRGV2|few
ATRDGLGKL
>TRGV9|large
ALWEARIYYKKL
>TRGV4|medium-sized
ATWDGPPIYYKKL
>TRGV9|large
ALWDSQELGKKIKV
>TRGV2|medium-sized
AEYATGWFKI
>TRGV9|.
ALWEAQLGKKIKV
>TRGV9|large
ALWEVRELGKKIKV
>TRGV9|medium-sized
ALPVRAGRL
>TRGV2|medium-sized
ATWDGNHKKL
>TRGV2|medium-sized
ATWDGRARYKKL
>TRGV9|large
ALWETPLQELGKKIKV
>TRGV9|medium-sized
ALWEVQINHNYYKKL
>TRGV9|large
ALWEVQDYKKL
>TRGV9|.
ALWERELGKKIKV
>TRGV2|medium-sized
ATWDGPYKKL
>TRGV8|large
ATWAVYKKL
>TRGV2|medium-sized
ATWDVFRLNYKKL
>TRGV9|large
ALWEVHTEKL
>TRGV9|medium-sized
ALNVYTTGWFKI
>TRGV4|large
ATWDLRYKKL
>TRGV3|medium-sized
ATWDRWSYKKL
>TRGV3|medium-sized
ATWAWGYKKL
>TRGV9|medium-sized
ALWEVKKKL
>TRGV9|.
ALWEVTQEELGKKIKV
>TRGV9|medium-sized
ALWEVPPVSYKKL
>TRGV4|medium-sized
ATWAVEALNYYKKL
>TRGV2|large
ATWDGLGKL
>TRGV9|large
ALWEDQELGKKIKV